One and the same sample provided the 10 T cell receptor beta chains below, sequenced in a study of T-cell reconstitution after alpha-beta-depleted transplantation in children. Construction of the TCRbeta library involved unique molecular identifiers. MiXCR, applied by TCRdb to the PCR reads, yields one record per CDR3 protein. The sample lists about 340,000 distinct CDR3 sequences, 10% to 15% seen once, with around 4.5% in the top ten. Sequencing used PBMCs, obtained from the stem cell graft. These receptor sequences come from a human donor who donated a stem cell graft to a child with Fanconi anemia.

The chain recombines TRBV15 with TRBJ2-3; D may be TRBD2 (5 bases). V shed 5 bases and J shed 3 bases, with 9 bases lying between them. The V gene's germline CDR1 is LNHNV and CDR2 YYDKDF (reference sequence). The CDR3 sequence is 13 residues long. CDR3 nucleotides: TGTGCCACCAGCTTAAGCGGAACAGATACGCAGTATTTT. This sequence encodes CATSLSGTDTQYF.

V usage is TRBV11-2 and J usage is TRBJ2-3, with D maybe TRBD2 (6 bases). The CDR3 runs 15 residues. Germline assignment: CDR1 SGHAT and CDR2 FQNNGV. Trimming cost V 1 base and J 3 bases, with 11 bases left between them. The CDR3 sequence: CASSLVGGFTDTQYF. In DNA form, the CDR3 reads TGTGCCAGCAGCTTAGTCGGGGGATTTACAGATACGCAGTATTTT.

This clonotype appeared once. The V gene is TRBV15, the J gene TRBJ2-1; 11 nucleotides match TRBD2. The CDR3 contains 17 residues. In germline, CDR1 is LNHNV, CDR2 YYDKDF (reference sequence). The V segment lost 1 base and the J segment 3 bases; nucleotides outside the gene matches: 5. The CDR3 DNA reads as TGTGCCACCAGCAGAGCGGGACTAGCGGACCGCTACAATGAGCAGTTCTTC. Translating it yields CATSRAGLADRYNEQFF. The whole variable domain, filled in from reference TRBV15 and TRBJ2-1, reads DAMVIQNPRYQVTQFGKPVTLSCSQTLNHNVMYWYQQKSSQAPKLLFHYYDKDFNNEADTPDNFQSRRPNTSFCFLDIRSPGLGDTAMYLCATSRAGLADRYNEQFFGPGTRLTVL.

This clonotype was counted at least ten times. J is TRBJ2-3 and V is TRBV5-4; 7 bases map to TRBD1. The germline V gene encodes CDR1 SGHNT and CDR2 YYREEE (reference sequence). The CDR3 consists of 15 residues. The junction had 8 bases not matched to a gene; V was cut back by 4 bases and J by 3 bases. The CDR3, as DNA: TGTGCCAGCAGCCGGACAGGCCGCGAGACAGATACGCAGTATTTT. Its protein product is CASSRTGRETDTQYF.

V and J are TRBV12-3 or TRBV12-4 and TRBJ2-5; D unresolved. The CDR3 contains 14 residues. With 7 bases removed from V and 1 base from J, the gap between germline ends came to 13 bases. DNA of the CDR3: TGTGCCAGCAAGATGGCCCAGTTCCAAGAGACCCAGTACTTC. Translating gives CASKMAQFQETQYF.

The table lists this clonotype with a few counts. The J gene is TRBJ2-2, the V gene TRBV7-2; 8 positions agree with TRBD1. This CDR3 spans 17 amino acids. Trimming at V came to 1 base and at J to 6 bases, leaving 10 bases not matched to a gene. CDR1 and CDR2 (germline): SGHTA, FQGNSA. The CDR3 sequence is CASSLVSGGSLSGELFF. CDR3 bases: TGTGCCAGCAGCTTAGTGTCAGGGGGCTCCCTCTCCGGGGAGCTGTTTTTT. The full variable domain, with the rest looked up from reference TRBV7-2 and TRBJ2-2, is GAGVSQSPSNKVTEKGKDVELRCDPISGHTALYWYRQSLGQGLEFLIYFQGNSAPDKSGLPSDRFSAERTGGSVSTLTIQRTQQEDSAVYLCASSLVSGGSLSGELFFGEGSRLTVL.

CDR3 protein: CSAGWMGAETQYF. CDR3 bases: TGCAGTGCTGGCTGGATGGGGGCAGAGACCCAGTACTTC. The rearrangement uses TRBV20-1 and TRBJ2-5, with a possible D match to TRBD1 (6 bases). The CDR3 runs to 13 residues. CDR1 is DFQATT and CDR2 is SNEGSKA in the germline V gene (reference sequence). Between the trimmed V and J ends, which lost 5 bases and 4 bases, there was a span of 14 bases.

A note on this clonotype: Germline and junction disagree at one end, which may indicate a read error. The V call is TRBV5-6, the J call TRBJ2-1; D not certain. CDR1 SGHDT and CDR2 YYEEEE come from the germline V gene. The CDR3 has 13 residues. This CDR3 reads CAISSGQKNEQFF. The CDR3 DNA follows: TGTGCCATCAGCTCCGGGCAGAAAAATGAGCAGTTCTTC.

The gene calls are TRBV29-1 and TRBJ2-6; D assignment may be TRBD1 or TRBD2 (5 bases each). Germline V gives CDR1 SQVTM, CDR2 ANQGSEA. V lost 6 bases, J lost 2 bases, and 14 bases lay in between. There are 15 residues in the CDR3. The CDR3 loop is CSVSMQGAGANVLTF. DNA of the CDR3: TGCAGCGTCTCGATGCAGGGAGCTGGGGCCAACGTCCTGACTTTC.

This clonotype was counted ten times or more. The chain links TRBV12-3 or TRBV12-4 to TRBJ1-4; no clear D. V dropped 1 base and J dropped 8 bases, with 2 bases sitting between them. The CDR3 totals 11 residues. The CDR3 loop is CASSLEEKLFF. CDR3 sequence (DNA): TGTGCCAGCAGTTTAGAGGAAAAACTGTTTTTT.